The rows below give T cell receptor beta chains drawn from one sample of a study of identical twins. Each CDR3 protein is one row after TCRdb ran MiXCR on the 5' RACE reads. The profile shows about 890,000 distinct CDR3 sequences, more than 9% of them singletons. These data were also reused for a study on yellow fever vaccine responses in identical twins.

Material for sequencing was PBMCs. The receptors stem from a woman aged 18-29 years in good health. Each CDR3 is given with its conserved first and last residue. A D gene is named only where the DNA matches it firmly. A row's size may be missing; if present it is once, few, many or a size class.

v_call,j_call,d_call,clone_size,cdr3_aa,cdr3_nt
TRBV15,TRBJ2-5,NA,NA,CATSRVTGTQETQYF,TGTGCCACCAGCAGAGTCACAGGGACCCAAGAGACCCAGTACTTC
TRBV28,TRBJ1-3,NA,few,CASSRKGSGNTIYF,TGTGCCAGCAGTCGCAAGGGATCAGGAAACACCATATATTTT
TRBV7-8,TRBJ2-3,TRBD1,once,CASSPTRDRGRRTDTQYF,TGTGCCAGCAGCCCCACTAGGGACAGGGGGCGGAGGACAGATACGCAGTATTTT
TRBV7-9,TRBJ2-1,NA,NA,CASSFTAGEAYNEQFF,TGTGCCAGCAGCTTTACGGCGGGTGAGGCCTACAATGAGCAGTTCTTC
TRBV14,TRBJ2-1,TRBD2,few,CASSPRGLVASEQFF,TGTGCCAGCAGCCCGCGGGGACTAGTGGCGAGTGAGCAGTTCTTC
TRBV25-1,TRBJ2-6,NA,NA,CASSELSGANVLTF,TGTGCCAGCAGTGAACTCTCTGGGGCCAACGTCCTGACTTTC
TRBV2,TRBJ1-1,TRBD1,NA,CASKTGVGAFF,TGTGCCAGCAAAACAGGGGTGGGAGCTTTCTTT
TRBV7-3,TRBJ2-3,TRBD2,few,CASSLWGGAADTQYF,TGTGCCAGCAGCTTATGGGGGGGAGCAGCAGATACGCAGTATTTT
TRBV2,TRBJ2-3,NA,NA,CATKQGVGTDTQYF,TGTGCCACCAAGCAGGGTGTTGGGACAGATACGCAGTATTTT
TRBV12-3/TRBV12-4,TRBJ2-7,NA,NA,CASSFSRSNYEQYF,TGTGCCAGCAGTTTCTCGCGCTCCAACTACGAGCAGTACTTC
TRBV6-5,TRBJ2-1,TRBD2,NA,CASSYSLGGAGNEQFF,TGTGCCAGCAGTTATTCCCTCGGGGGGGCCGGGAATGAGCAGTTCTTC
TRBV20-1,TRBJ2-1,NA,few,CSASQEKQFF,TGCAGTGCTTCACAGGAAAAGCAGTTCTTC
TRBV28,TRBJ2-3,NA,few,CASSFPQTDTQYF,TGTGCCAGCAGTTTCCCCCAAACAGATACGCAGTATTTT
TRBV12-3/TRBV12-4,TRBJ2-1,TRBD2,many,CASSRTSGDYNEQFF,TGTGCCAGCAGCCGAACTAGCGGAGATTACAATGAGCAGTTCTTC
TRBV4-2,TRBJ2-1,NA,few,CASSQGGAWNEQFF,TGTGCCAGCAGCCAAGGGGGGGCCTGGAATGAGCAGTTCTTC
TRBV20-1,TRBJ1-6,TRBD1,few,CSASRTGGSPLHF,TGCAGTGCTAGCCGGACAGGGGGTTCACCCCTCCACTTT
TRBV12-3/TRBV12-4,TRBJ1-5,TRBD1,NA,CASSRLGTGGNQPQHF,TGTGCCAGCAGTCGCCTCGGGACAGGGGGCAATCAGCCCCAGCATTTT
TRBV19,TRBJ1-1,NA,once,CASSVSGKTEAFF,TGTGCCAGTAGTGTATCAGGGAAGACTGAAGCTTTCTTT
TRBV3-1,TRBJ1-1,NA,NA,CASSQPENTEAFF,TGTGCCAGCAGCCAGCCAGAGAACACTGAAGCTTTCTTT
TRBV9,TRBJ2-3,NA,NA,CASSVGLSGTDTQYF,TGTGCCAGCAGCGTAGGGCTTAGCGGCACAGATACGCAGTATTTT
TRBV7-6,TRBJ2-1,NA,many,CASSLEWGYNEQFF,TGTGCCAGCAGCTTAGAATGGGGTTACAATGAGCAGTTCTTC
TRBV12-3/TRBV12-4,TRBJ2-7,TRBD2,many,CASSFSRAGVDVHEQYF,TGTGCCAGCAGTTTTTCTAGAGCGGGAGTCGATGTACACGAGCAGTACTTC
TRBV25-1,TRBJ2-1,TRBD2,many,CASSLGPGLASFF,TGTGCCAGCAGCCTGGGCCCGGGACTAGCGTCGTTCTTC
TRBV2,TRBJ2-2,TRBD2,NA,CASRVGLAAAGELFF,TGTGCCAGCAGGGTCGGACTAGCGGCCGCCGGGGAGCTGTTTTTT
TRBV27,TRBJ1-1,NA,NA,CASSFRAGRNTEAFF,TGTGCCAGCAGTTTTAGGGCAGGGAGGAACACTGAAGCTTTCTTT
TRBV29-1,TRBJ2-5,TRBD2,few,CSVLASGRARSETQYF,TGCAGCGTCCTTGCTAGCGGGAGGGCTCGGTCAGAGACCCAGTACTTC
TRBV7-2,TRBJ2-1,NA,few,CASSLALVPNEQFF,TGTGCCAGCAGCTTAGCGTTAGTCCCAAATGAGCAGTTCTTC
TRBV5-1,TRBJ1-5,NA,many,CASSLGNRNQPQHF,TGCGCCAGCAGCTTGGGGAACAGAAATCAGCCCCAGCATTTT